The 14 T cell receptor beta chains reported below all come from one sample, sequenced in a study of blood T cell repertoires in COVID-19. TCRdb's table, derived via immunoSEQ multiplex PCR, lists solely in-frame clones and lacks some. This repertoire shows roughly 150,000 clones, under 95% found once; its top ten account for around 17%. The material sequenced was peripheral blood. All receptors come from a man aged 55-75 years with active or convalescent COVID-19.

V gene TRBV18 combines with J gene TRBJ1-5; tentatively, D is TRBD1 (6 bases). Germline V gives CDR1 KGHSH, CDR2 LQKENI. The CDR3 covers 15 residues. The germline V and J ends were trimmed by 3 bases and 4 bases, with 13 bases remaining between them. The DNA for the CDR3 is TGTGCCAGCTCACCGATACAGGGCAAGAATCAGCCCCAGCATTTT. Translating it yields CASSPIQGKNQPQHF.

The chain has TRBV6-1 and TRBJ1-2; D might be TRBD1 (6 bases). The CDR3 length is 17 residues. CDR1 and CDR2 from the germline V gene are MNHNS and SASEGT. Trimming cost V 3 bases and J 4 bases, with 21 bases left between them. The DNA for the CDR3 is TGTGCCAGCAGTGACCCATATCACCGGACAGAGATCTATGGCTACACCTTC. As protein: CASSDPYHRTEIYGYTF.

The J gene is TRBJ2-2, the V gene TRBV4-1; D is perhaps TRBD1 (6 bases). This CDR3 region has 13 residues. V shed 4 bases and J shed 5 bases, with 8 bases lying between them. CDR1 and CDR2 (germline): MGHRA, YSYEKL. CDR3 region: CASSLTGTGELFF. The CDR3 bases are TGCGCCAGCAGCCTCACAGGGACCGGGGAGCTGTTTTTT.

V and J are TRBV10-3 and TRBJ1-1, with 8 bases matching TRBD1. The CDR3 totals 12 residues. From germline, CDR1 is ENHRY and CDR2 SYGVKD. Unmatched junction bases numbered 3, after V lost 6 bases and J lost 6 bases. In nucleotides, the CDR3 is TGTGCCATCAGGACAGGGGTCTCTGAAGCTTTCTTT. Its translation: CAIRTGVSEAFF.

V gene TRBV5-1 combines with J gene TRBJ2-7, with D possibly being TRBD1 (5 bases). V was cut by 0 bases and J by 3 bases, with 10 bases left in between. In germline, CDR1 is SGHRS, CDR2 YFSETQ. This CDR3 is 14 amino acids long. The CDR3 loop is CASSLGRVDYEQYF. The CDR3 DNA sequence: TGCGCCAGCAGCTTGGGCAGGGTGGACTACGAGCAGTACTTC.

This sequence joins TRBV28 and TRBJ1-2, with D possibly being TRBD1 (5 bases). The CDR3 spans 13 residues. Germline V gene lookup returns CDR1 MDHEN and CDR2 SYDVKM. Trimming removed 5 bases from V and 8 bases from J, with 15 bases in between. The CDR3 spells CASSPTASGGYTF. In nucleotides, the CDR3 is TGTGCCAGCAGTCCGACAGCGTCCGGCGGCTACACCTTC.

The chain joins TRBV6-5 to TRBJ1-1; TRBD1 agrees at 7 bases. The CDR3 has 14 amino acids. Trimming took 5 bases from V and 0 from J; bases not matched to a gene: 3. CDR1 MNHEY and CDR2 SVGAGI come from the germline V gene. The CDR3 sequence is CASSRDSLNTEAFF. The CDR3 nucleotides are TGTGCCAGCAGTCGGGACAGCTTGAACACTGAAGCTTTCTTT.

This chain joins TRBV29-1 and TRBJ2-7; 7 bases map to TRBD1. The V and J ends lost 5 bases and 2 bases, in that order; junction bases with no gene match: 6. The CDR3 is made up of 13 amino acids. Germline CDR1 is SQVTM and CDR2 is ANQGSEA. The CDR3 region has the DNA TGCAGCGTTCAAGTGACAGGGCCCTACGAGCAGTACTTC. Encoded protein: CSVQVTGPYEQYF.

This chain links TRBV9 with TRBJ2-7; possible D gene TRBD1, 6 bases. The ends were cut back, 3 bases at V and 5 bases at J, with 15 bases in the middle. The CDR3 is made up of 14 amino acids. The germline CDR1 and CDR2 sequences are SGDLS and YYNGEE. The CDR3 bases are TGTGCCAGCAGCGCGGGACACAGAGGACACGAGCAGTACTTC. It encodes CASSAGHRGHEQYF.

V and J are TRBV12-3 or TRBV12-4 and TRBJ2-1, with 7 bases identical to TRBD1. CDR3 size: 12 residues. V trimming: 6 bases; J trimming: 10 bases; junction bases outside the gene matches: 6. CDR3 residues: CASSNYRGEQFF. CDR3 DNA sequence: TGTGCCAGCAGCAATTACAGGGGCGAGCAGTTCTTC.

The chain combines TRBV11-2 with TRBJ1-2; D call uncertain. CDR3 length equals 12 residues. V shed 5 bases and J shed 4 bases, with 8 bases lying between them. Germline values: CDR1 SGHAT, CDR2 FQNNGV. This CDR3 is CASSPLSYGYTF. CDR3 in DNA: TGTGCCAGCAGCCCACTTAGCTATGGCTACACCTTC.

The chain employs TRBV10-3 and TRBJ2-2, with a weak D call TRBD2 (6 bases). The germline V gene has CDR1 ENHRY and CDR2 SYGVKD. This CDR3 contains 16 residues. V lost 0 bases, J lost 5 bases, and 13 bases lay in between. The CDR3 bases are TGTGCCATCAGTGAGTCGACGGGGGTGGGTACCGGGGAGCTGTTTTTT. It encodes CAISESTGVGTGELFF.

V usage is TRBV15 and J usage is TRBJ2-7; a possible D gene is TRBD1 (6 bases). CDR3 size: 17 residues. V lost 0 bases and J lost 2, with 17 bases in between. CDR1 is LNHNV and CDR2 is YYDKDF in the germline V gene (reference sequence). The CDR3 coding sequence is TGTGCCACCAGCAGAGATACAGGGAGAATGGGTCCCTACGAGCAGTACTTC. As protein: CATSRDTGRMGPYEQYF. Using reference TRBV15 and TRBJ2-7 for the parts outside the CDR3, the full variable domain is DAMVIQNPRYQVTQFGKPVTLSCSQTLNHNVMYWYQQKSSQAPKLLFHYYDKDFNNEADTPDNFQSRRPNTSFCFLDIRSPGLGDTAMYLCATSRDTGRMGPYEQYFGPGTRLTVT.

This chain uses TRBV15 with TRBJ2-2, with TRBD1 matching 9 bases. The CDR3 has 14 amino acids. The germline V gene has CDR1 LNHNV and CDR2 YYDKDF (reference sequence). Losses at the gene ends were 4 bases for V and 6 bases for J; bases not matched to a gene: 3. CDR3 sequence: CATSTGDRAGELFF. The CDR3 DNA reads as TGTGCCACCAGCACTGGGGACAGGGCCGGGGAGCTGTTTTTT.